This entry is about one T cell receptor beta chain. These data are taken from a study of blood T cell repertoires in COVID-19. Whole-study context: Material from acute and convalescent COVID-19 was sourced from the United States, Italy and Spain. Sources were T cells, B-cell-depleted T cells, or PBMCs; the material itself was cDNA or gDNA.

Germline CDR1 reads SGHRS; CDR2 reads YFSETQ. The CDR3 is made up of 15 amino acids. Germline trimming cut 2 bases from V and 2 bases from J; bases unmatched to any gene: 6. Authors' processing steps: Estimates of nucleated cell counts were drawn from the amplification of reference gene primers. Assay used: immunoSEQ multiplex PCR; TCRdb lists only in-frame clones, some missing. V, J and clone size reflect that table, while D and trimming were determined from the DNA. Altogether about 89,000 clones are present, nearly 80% being singletons, with the ten largest covering approximately 6%. Seattle's enrolled individuals joined amid active infection and were then monitored longitudinally.

The chain combines TRBV5-1 with TRBJ2-7, with 8 bases identical to TRBD1. The sequence was obtained from a man between 65 and 85 years old with COVID-19, enrolled during active disease. Material for sequencing was peripheral blood. CDR3 amino acids: CASSFRTGTPYEQYF. CDR3 DNA: TGCGCCAGCAGCTTTAGGACAGGGACCCCCTACGAGCAGTACTTC.